This record covers a single T cell receptor (beta chain). This sample is drawn from a study of blood T cell repertoires in COVID-19. Study in general: PBMCs, B-cell-depleted T cells, or T cells provided the cDNA or gDNA that made up the material.

In the original workflow: Reference gene primer amplification gave nucleated cell count estimates. Sequencing used immunoSEQ multiplex PCR; TCRdb keeps in-frame clones, though not all of them. Clonal size and the V and J genes are those of that table, whereas D and trimming came from the DNA. The sample carries just over 650,000 clones, more than 80% recorded once. This CDR3 is 13 amino acids long. Germline-derived CDR1 and CDR2 are PRHDT and FYEKMQ (reference sequence). V was pared by 5 bases and J by 5 bases, with 4 bases of the junction left unmatched. Sequencing was performed on peripheral blood. V gene TRBV13 combines with J gene TRBJ1-2, with 8 nucleotides matching TRBD1. The source of this sequence is a woman between 18 and 29 years old with acute or convalescent COVID-19. The CDR3 nucleotides are TGTGCCAGCAGCCAGGGGGCAGATTATGGCTACACCTTC. This encodes CASSQGADYGYTF.